Presented here are 12 T cell receptor beta chains from one specimen sequenced in a study of shared clonotypes between healthy human individuals (dated by TCRdb to between 2020 and 2021). The library was obtained by the immunoSEQ multiplex PCR assay. What TCRdb holds here is the immuneACCESS table cut down to in-frame rearrangements. Part of the clones is not present; checked against another copy, under half of the missing clones reflect an unresolved V gene, and the others are unexplained. The sample has 550,000 to 750,000 clones on record, around 95% of them singletons. The ten largest clones take up 0.095% to 0.12% of the sample. CD8 naive samples were CD45RO-negative cells positively selected for CCR7, giving a CD45RA+CCR7+ population that excluded TemRA cells. The sample taken for sequencing was naive CD8+ T cells sorted from blood. Reading the label with the study, this specimen's cell subset or site is: CD45RA+CCR7+. The origin of the receptors is a woman in her twenties or thirties in good health.

The chain combines TRBV29-1 with TRBJ1-2; TRBD1 is a possible D gene (6 bases). The ends were cut back, 6 bases at V and 5 bases at J, with 16 bases in the middle. CDR1 is SQVTM, CDR2 ANQGSEA, per germline. The CDR3 totals 13 residues. CDR3 residues: CSVLGTMGYGYTF. In DNA form, the CDR3 reads TGCAGCGTCCTCGGGACAATGGGGTATGGCTACACCTTC.

V usage is TRBV7-9 and J usage is TRBJ2-5, with TRBD2 matching 11 bases. CDR3 length: 16 residues. V was clipped by 5 bases and J by 2 bases; unmatched bases: 7. Germline V gene data show CDR1 as SEHNR and CDR2 as FQNEAQ (reference sequence). CDR3 residues: CASSVTSGKLQETQYF. The CDR3, as DNA: TGTGCCAGCAGCGTGACTAGCGGGAAGCTACAAGAGACCCAGTACTTC.

V and J are TRBV19 and TRBJ2-5, with 10 bases identical to TRBD1. V lost 7 bases, J lost 5 bases, and 10 bases stayed unmatched. Germline V lookup: CDR1 LNHDA, CDR2 SQIVND (reference sequence). The CDR3 runs to 15 residues. CDR3 protein: CASTPGQGIVETQYF. The CDR3 coding sequence is TGTGCCAGTACCCCGGGACAGGGGATCGTCGAGACCCAGTACTTC.

The chain uses TRBV5-6 and TRBJ2-7; D possibly matches TRBD1 or TRBD2 (6 bases each). V lost 0 bases and J lost 7, with 17 bases in between. The CDR3 sequence is 15 residues long. The V gene's germline CDR1 is SGHDT and CDR2 YYEEEE. The CDR3 sequence is CASSLGTVSGLEQYF. The CDR3 DNA reads as TGTGCCAGCAGCTTGGGGACAGTTAGCGGTTTGGAGCAGTACTTC.

The gene calls are TRBV10-2 and TRBJ2-1; D is ambiguous. V was pared by 6 bases and J by 9 bases, with 12 bases between. CDR1 is WSHSY, CDR2 SAAADI, per germline. The CDR3 is 12 amino acids. In DNA, the CDR3 is TGCGCCAGCAGGGACGCGTGGGGTGAGCAGTTCTTC. It specifies CASRDAWGEQFF.

This clone is a singleton in its sample. The V gene is TRBV6-5, the J gene TRBJ2-7, with a tentative D call TRBD1 (5 bases). Trimming stripped 5 bases from V and 3 bases from J, with 14 bases between. This CDR3 region has 14 residues. Looked up from germline, CDR1 is MNHEY and CDR2 is SVGAGI. The CDR3 DNA is TGTGCCAGCAGTACAAAGACAGTCTTCTACGAGCAGTACTTC. It specifies CASSTKTVFYEQYF.

The CDR3 DNA is TGCGCCAGCAGCCCTAGTGTAGGTTCCAATCAGCCCCAGCATTTT. It translates to CASSPSVGSNQPQHF. The V and J genes are TRBV4-1 and TRBJ1-5, with D unresolved. Germline-derived CDR1 and CDR2 are MGHRA and YSYEKL. The CDR3 totals 15 residues. Trimming took 4 bases from V and 3 from J, leaving 13 bases between them.

The chain links TRBV27 to TRBJ1-3, with 7 bases identical to TRBD1. Germline V lookup: CDR1 MNHEY, CDR2 SMNVEV (reference sequence). There are 15 residues in the CDR3. V dropped 11 bases and J dropped 1; count of bases not matched to a gene: 11. The CDR3 sequence: CAVGAPGGSGNTIYF. CDR3 nucleotide sequence: TGTGCCGTAGGGGCTCCAGGGGGTTCTGGAAACACCATATATTTT.

This chain joins TRBV7-9 and TRBJ2-1, with D uncertain. V shed 9 bases and J shed 5 bases, with 14 bases lying between them. Germline V gives CDR1 SEHNR, CDR2 FQNEAQ (reference sequence). CDR3 length: 13 amino acids. CDR3 coding DNA: TGTGCCAGTTTCCCCATGTCCGACAATGAGCAGTTCTTC. Amino acid sequence: CASFPMSDNEQFF. The full variable domain, rest sourced from reference TRBV7-9 and TRBJ2-1, is DTGVSQNPRHKITKRGQNVTFRCDPISEHNRLYWYRQTLGQGPEFLTYFQNEAQLEKSRLLSDRFSAERPKGSFSTLEIQRTEQGDSAMYLCASFPMSDNEQFFGPGTRLTVL.

This rearrangement joins TRBV5-1 to TRBJ2-7; D may correspond to TRBD1 or TRBD2 (6 bases each). V dropped 2 bases and J dropped 7 bases, with 19 bases sitting between them. The length of the CDR3 is 15 residues. CDR1 and CDR2 from the germline V gene are SGHRS and YFSETQ. The CDR3 sequence is CASSLLEEGVGEQYF. The DNA for the CDR3 is TGCGCCAGCAGCTTACTAGAGGAGGGGGTTGGAGAGCAGTACTTC.

The chain employs TRBV2 and TRBJ2-3; maybe TRBD1 (6 bases). In germline, CDR1 is SNHLY, CDR2 FYNNEI. This CDR3 region has 14 residues. The V end lost 8 bases, the J end lost 4 bases, and 16 bases lay between the germline ends. The CDR3 loop is CASALPQGSDTQYF. CDR3 coding DNA: TGTGCCAGCGCTCTACCACAGGGTTCAGATACGCAGTATTTT.

The V call is TRBV2, the J call TRBJ1-6; 9 positions agree with TRBD1. The germline CDR1 and CDR2 sequences are SNHLY and FYNNEI. V lost 10 bases to trimming and J lost 13 bases; unmatched junction nucleotides: 20. The CDR3 extends over 16 amino acids. Here the CDR3 DNA reads TGTGCCACCACCAGTCGGGGACAGGGCGGGTTATCGCCCCTCCACTTT. This gives the protein CATTSRGQGGLSPLHF.